The clone carrying this T cell receptor beta chain appeared many times. The sample originates from a study of early T cells in non-severe SARS-CoV-2 infection. TCRdb processed the 5' RACE reads anew with MiXCR; each CDR3 protein has one entry. The sample lists some 28,000 distinct CDR3 sequences, roughly 6% occurring once. Trimming took off 0 bases at V and 7 bases at J, with 12 bases between the two ends. This CDR3 region has 14 residues. Germline loops: CDR1 MNHEY, CDR2 SVGAGI. The sequence was obtained from an adult who was a healthcare worker with PCR-confirmed SARS-CoV-2 infection or an uninfected control (not recorded which). V is TRBV6-5 and J is TRBJ1-2; D uncertain. The sample consisted of whole blood. CDR3: CASSYSRSISGYTF. CDR3 bases: TGTGCCAGCAGTTACTCTCGCAGTATCAGTGGCTACACCTTC.